This T cell receptor beta chain was obtained from a study of shared clonotypes between healthy human individuals. The protocol was immunoSEQ multiplex PCR, while the TCRdb copy is restricted to in-frame clones and leaves out a portion. Seen here are about 2.3 million clones, approximately 95% observed once, and the top ten hold about 0.37%. General study findings and limits: Memory subsets had estimated richness that was generally smaller than that of naive subsets.

With respect to this clone: The antigen is undetermined.

Trimming pared 5 bases from V and 1 base from J, leaving 9 bases between. The CDR3 spans 14 residues. In germline, CDR1 is SGHVS, CDR2 FQNEAQ. The chain recombines TRBV7-8 with TRBJ1-3; D ambiguous. This clonotype was obtained from a man between 18 and 35 years old in good health. Some clones in this sample may be carry-over from other donors' samples. The sequencing input was naive CD4+ T cells from PBMCs. Regarding subset: CD45RA+ positively selected. CDR3 coding DNA: TGTGCCAGCAGCCGAGAGGATTCTGGAAACACCATATATTTT. Translated: CASSREDSGNTIYF.